Each of the 30 T cell receptor beta chains below was sequenced from the same sample in a study of T cell responses to AZD1222 COVID-19 vaccine. Libraries were prepared by immunoSEQ multiplex PCR; TCRdb keeps only in-frame clonotypes and omits some of them. Among about 180,000 clones listed, around 90% were seen once. Source: peripheral blood, taken 28 days after the second AZD1222 dose. These receptors all come from an adult who received the AZD1222 COVID-19 vaccine.

The genes are TRBV6-4 and TRBJ2-1; a weak D match, TRBD1 (6 bases). CDR3 length equals 12 residues. The germline V gene has CDR1 MRHNA and CDR2 SNTAGT. V lost 8 bases to trimming and J lost 5 bases, with 10 bases between them. CDR3 in DNA: TGTGCCAGCCGGGACAACAACAATGAGCAGTTCTTC. It encodes CASRDNNNEQFF.

The gene calls are TRBV19 and TRBJ2-7; D remains ambiguous. V lost 7 bases, J lost 3 bases, and 25 bases lay in between. This CDR3 is 17 amino acids long. CDR1 LNHDA and CDR2 SQIVND come from the germline V gene (reference sequence). CDR3 in DNA: TGTGCCAGTACTGATAAACCATCTTTCGGCGGTTTCTACGAGCAGTACTTC. It encodes CASTDKPSFGGFYEQYF.

This sequence joins TRBV3-1 (or the pseudogene TRBV3-2) and TRBJ2-1; 10 nucleotides align to TRBD2. Germline-derived CDR1 and CDR2 are LGHDT and YNNKEL (reference sequence). The V segment lost 1 base and the J segment 9 bases; nucleotides outside the gene matches: 9. The CDR3 is 16 amino acids. The CDR3 spells CASSQGPSGRIGEQFF. For the CDR3, the DNA is TGTGCCAGCAGCCAAGGCCCTAGCGGGAGAATAGGTGAGCAGTTCTTC.

The chain recombines TRBV28 with TRBJ1-5; 7 positions agree with TRBD1. In germline, CDR1 is MDHEN, CDR2 SYDVKM. Losses at the gene ends were 10 bases for V and 7 bases for J; bases not matched to a gene: 16. CDR3 length: 15 amino acids. CDR3 nucleotides: TGTGCCACCAGCGGGGCAGGGGGAGGAGGGCAGCCCCAGCATTTT. Amino acid sequence: CATSGAGGGGQPQHF. The variable domain in full, completed from reference TRBV28 and TRBJ1-5, reads DVKVTQSSRYLVKRTGEKVFLECVQDMDHENMFWYRQDPGLGLRLIYFSYDVKMKEKGDIPEGYSVSREKKERFSLILESASTNQTSMYLCATSGAGGGGQPQHFGDGTRLSIL.

V is TRBV6-1 and J is TRBJ1-5; TRBD1 matches at 9 bases. V gave up 2 bases and J gave up 7 bases; unmatched junction bases: 9. There are 16 residues in the CDR3. Germline V gene data show CDR1 as MNHNS and CDR2 as SASEGT. This CDR3 is CASSERGQGNLQPQHF. The CDR3 DNA reads as TGTGCCAGCAGTGAAAGAGGACAGGGGAATCTGCAGCCCCAGCATTTT.

The chain is built from TRBV19 and TRBJ1-5, with D perhaps matching TRBD1 (5 bases). This CDR3 is 14 amino acids long. The germline gives CDR1 LNHDA, CDR2 SQIVND (reference sequence). With 3 bases removed from V and 7 bases from J, the gap between germline ends came to 13 bases. The chain's CDR3 is CASSISGGEQPQHF. CDR3 sequence (DNA): TGTGCCAGTAGTATTTCGGGGGGAGAACAGCCCCAGCATTTT.

V is TRBV6-6 and J is TRBJ1-1, with TRBD1 identical over 7 bases. Germline CDR1 is MNHNY and CDR2 is SVGAGI (reference sequence). The CDR3 length is 15 residues. Germline trimming cut 6 bases from V and 2 bases from J; bases unmatched to any gene: 9. This CDR3 is CASRGDSPENTEAFF. The CDR3 coding sequence is TGTGCCAGCAGGGGGGACAGCCCGGAAAACACTGAAGCTTTCTTT.

V is TRBV18 and J is TRBJ2-1; a possible D gene is TRBD2 (5 bases). CDR3 length: 13 amino acids. The V and J ends lost 8 bases and 4 bases respectively, with 12 bases between them. Germline lookup yields CDR1 KGHSH and CDR2 LQKENI. CDR3 sequence: CASGRATYNEQFF. The CDR3, as DNA: TGTGCCAGCGGGCGGGCCACATACAATGAGCAGTTCTTC.

The rearrangement uses TRBV7-9 and TRBJ1-6, with 8 bases matching TRBD1. This CDR3 is 14 amino acids long. J was trimmed by 10 bases and V by 5 bases; bases with no gene match: 7. Per the germline V gene, CDR1 is SEHNR and CDR2 is FQNEAQ (reference sequence). The CDR3 reads CASSPDRGRSPLHF. The CDR3 DNA sequence: TGTGCCAGCAGCCCAGACAGGGGACGATCACCCCTCCACTTT.

The J gene is TRBJ2-2, the V gene TRBV9, with D hard to call. V lost 0 bases, J lost 1 base, and 10 bases lay in between. The CDR3 spans 16 residues. CDR1 is SGDLS, CDR2 YYNGEE, per germline. The CDR3 is CASSVASSKNTGELFF. The CDR3 DNA is TGTGCCAGCAGCGTAGCGTCTTCAAAGAACACCGGGGAGCTGTTTTTT.

This chain connects TRBV7-9 to TRBJ1-2; no clear D gene. Trimming removed 5 bases from V and 8 bases from J, with 15 bases in between. CDR3 size: 13 residues. Germline V gene lookup returns CDR1 SEHNR and CDR2 FQNEAQ (reference sequence). The CDR3 DNA sequence: TGTGCCAGCAGCCCTCTCGGGGTCGGGGGCTACACCTTC. Protein sequence: CASSPLGVGGYTF.

The J gene is TRBJ1-6, the V gene TRBV20-1, with 7 bases fitting TRBD1. CDR3 size: 14 residues. The V and J ends lost 3 bases and 7 bases, in that order; junction bases with no gene match: 6. CDR1 is DFQATT and CDR2 is SNEGSKA in the germline V gene (reference sequence). CDR3 bases: TGCAGTGCTAGTCCGGACAGGTGGAATTCACCCCTCCACTTT. It codes for CSASPDRWNSPLHF.

The DNA of the CDR3 is TGTGCCAGCAGCTCCGCCGGGCGGGGTTCCACAGATACGCAGTATTTT. It translates to CASSSAGRGSTDTQYF. The chain links TRBV11-2 to TRBJ2-3, with D possibly TRBD2 on 6 matching bases. The CDR3 runs 16 residues. V was clipped by 4 bases and J by 2 bases, with 16 bases between them. Germline assignment: CDR1 SGHAT and CDR2 FQNNGV.

This chain uses TRBV6-2 or TRBV6-3 with TRBJ1-1; D gene ambiguous. V gave up 2 bases and J gave up 1 base, with 5 bases separating them. Germline CDR1 and CDR2: MNHEY and SVGEGT. This CDR3 contains 13 residues. CDR3 coding DNA: TGTGCCAGCAGTTACACAGAGAACACTGAAGCTTTCTTT. Encoded protein: CASSYTENTEAFF.

The chain combines TRBV2 with TRBJ2-2; 9 positions match TRBD1. Germline assignment: CDR1 SNHLY and CDR2 FYNNEI. Germline trimming cut 6 bases from V and 4 bases from J; bases unmatched to any gene: 6. The CDR3 has 15 amino acids. The CDR3 DNA reads as TGTGCCAGCAGACCGGGACAGGGAGGCACCGGGGAGCTGTTTTTT. Translated, it gives CASRPGQGGTGELFF.

This chain links TRBV3-1 (or the pseudogene TRBV3-2) with TRBJ2-1; 7 positions agree with TRBD2. The length of the CDR3 is 14 residues. Looked up from germline, CDR1 is LGHDT and CDR2 is YNNKEL (reference sequence). Germline trimming cut 4 bases from V and 13 bases from J; bases unmatched to any gene: 13. In DNA, the CDR3 is TGTGCCAGCAGCCTGGCGGGGGATACCAGAAGACAGTTCTTC. Translation: CASSLAGDTRRQFF.

This chain joins TRBV12-3 or TRBV12-4 and TRBJ1-1; D is ambiguous. Trimming pared 3 bases from V and 0 bases from J, leaving 5 bases between. This CDR3 has 13 residues. CDR3 in amino acids: CASSFSMNTEAFF. The CDR3 DNA sequence: TGTGCCAGCAGTTTTAGCATGAACACTGAAGCTTTCTTT.

The V gene is TRBV11-2, the J gene TRBJ2-3, with TRBD2 as a possible D gene (7 bases). Germline V gene lookup returns CDR1 SGHAT and CDR2 FQNNGV. This CDR3 contains 17 residues. V was trimmed by 5 bases and J by 4 bases, leaving 22 bases between them. Written as DNA, the CDR3 is TGTGCCAGCAGCCCGAGTATCGGGGGGCCACGATCAGATACGCAGTATTTT. Residues: CASSPSIGGPRSDTQYF.

The rearrangement uses TRBV19 and TRBJ1-5, with 9 bases lining up with TRBD1. The CDR3 runs 14 residues. V shed 5 bases, J shed 9 bases, and the junction held 8 bases outside the gene matches. The germline CDR1 and CDR2 sequences are LNHDA and SQIVND (reference sequence). DNA of the CDR3: TGTGCCAGTAGTCCTCTTGGGACAGGGCCGCCCCAGCATTTT. This encodes CASSPLGTGPPQHF.

The chain uses TRBV5-1 and TRBJ1-1; perhaps TRBD1 as D (5 bases). CDR1 and CDR2 (germline): SGHRS, YFSETQ. With 4 bases removed from V and 0 bases from J, the gap between germline ends came to 13 bases. The CDR3 is made up of 15 amino acids. CDR3 nucleotide sequence: TGCGCCAGCAGCCCGCGGGAGGGGCTGAACACTGAAGCTTTCTTT. This encodes CASSPREGLNTEAFF. The entire variable domain, with the rest obtained from reference TRBV5-1 and TRBJ1-1, is as follows: KAGVTQTPRYLIKTRGQQVTLSCSPISGHRSVSWYQQTPGQGLQFLFEYFSETQRNKGNFPGRFSGRQFSNSRSEMNVSTLELGDSALYLCASSPREGLNTEAFFGQGTRLTVV.

This clone was detected only a few times. The chain recombines TRBV30 with TRBJ1-6; D unclear. The germline V and J ends were trimmed by 5 bases and 5 bases, with 10 bases remaining between them. The V gene's germline CDR1 is GTSNPN and CDR2 SVGIG (reference sequence). The CDR3 sequence is 13 residues long. The CDR3 is CAWAQEHNSPLHF. Written as DNA, the CDR3 is TGTGCCTGGGCCCAGGAACATAATTCACCCCTCCACTTT.

The rearrangement links TRBV29-1 to TRBJ1-4, with D possibly being TRBD1 (6 bases). The CDR3 totals 12 residues. Germline V gene lookup returns CDR1 SQVTM and CDR2 ANQGSEA. The CDR3, as DNA: TGCGTCTCCAGCGGGGGCGGAGAAAAACTGTTTTTT. Protein product: CVSSGGGEKLFF.

In DNA, the CDR3 is TGTGCCAGCAGCTTAGCGGTTGAGCAGTTCTTC. Residues: CASSLAVEQFF. J is TRBJ2-1 and V is TRBV7-6; no reliable D call. V was cut by 0 bases and J by 9 bases, with 3 bases left in between. The CDR3 spans 11 residues. The germline gives CDR1 SGHVS, CDR2 FNYEAQ.

In this sample, this clone turned up once. J is TRBJ1-1 and V is TRBV2; no firm D call. The CDR3 spans 13 residues. Trimming removed 5 bases from V and 2 bases from J, with 9 bases in between. CDR1 is SNHLY, CDR2 FYNNEI, per germline. The CDR3 here is CASSKGPNTEAFF. The CDR3 nucleotides read TGTGCCAGCAGTAAGGGCCCTAACACTGAAGCTTTCTTT.

The chain is built from TRBV5-4 and TRBJ2-5, with D tentatively TRBD2 (5 bases). This CDR3 spans 15 amino acids. V was shortened by 3 bases and J by 1 base, with 13 bases between the two germline ends. The germline gives CDR1 SGHNT, CDR2 YYREEE (reference sequence). The CDR3 DNA reads as TGTGCCAGCAGCTGGCGGGCCACAAGCCAAGAGACCCAGTACTTC. It encodes CASSWRATSQETQYF.

In DNA form, the CDR3 reads TGTGCCAGCAGCCCGTCCCCTCCAACCCCTGGAAACACCATATATTTT. This codes for CASSPSPPTPGNTIYF. This chain uses TRBV11-2 with TRBJ1-3, with D unresolved. Germline CDR1 and CDR2: SGHAT and FQNNGV. The CDR3 sequence is 16 residues long. The germline V and J ends were trimmed by 5 bases and 2 bases, with 16 bases remaining between them. Full variable domain (missing parts from reference TRBV11-2 and TRBJ1-3): EAGVAQSPRYKIIEKRQSVAFWCNPISGHATLYWYQQILGQGPKLLIQFQNNGVVDDSQLPKDRFSAERLKGVDSTLKIQPAKLEDSAVYLCASSPSPPTPGNTIYFGEGSWLTVV.

This sequence joins TRBV6-2 or TRBV6-3 and TRBJ1-3; D call uncertain. This CDR3 comprises 14 residues. Germline lookup yields CDR1 MNHEY and CDR2 SVGEGT. V shed 2 bases and J shed 0 bases, with 5 bases lying between them. The CDR3 DNA reads as TGTGCCAGCAGTTACGAGGGCTCTGGAAACACCATATATTTT. As protein: CASSYEGSGNTIYF.

The chain uses TRBV19 and TRBJ1-1; TRBD1 is a possible D gene (6 bases). CDR1 and CDR2 (germline): LNHDA, SQIVND (reference sequence). The CDR3 has 13 residues. V dropped 5 bases and J dropped 5 bases, with 12 bases sitting between them. The CDR3 nucleotides read TGTGCCAGTAGTTCGTCACAGGGAACTGAAGCTTTCTTT. It encodes CASSSSQGTEAFF.

The chain is built from TRBV11-3 and TRBJ2-5; a weak D match, TRBD2 (6 bases). CDR3 size: 12 residues. Germline V lookup: CDR1 SGHNT, CDR2 YENEEA. The V and J ends lost 4 bases and 4 bases respectively, with 7 bases between them. The CDR3 loop reads CASSSGGETQYF. The DNA of the CDR3 is TGTGCCAGCAGCTCCGGGGGAGAGACCCAGTACTTC. Complete variable domain (other parts from reference TRBV11-3 and TRBJ2-5): EAGVVQSPRYKIIEKKQPVAFWCNPISGHNTLYWYLQNLGQGPELLIRYENEEAVDDSQLPKDRFSAERLKGVDSTLKIQPAELGDSAVYLCASSSGGETQYFGPGTRLLVL.

The chain carries TRBV7-2 and TRBJ2-7; D is undetermined. The CDR3 consists of 13 residues. The germline gives CDR1 SGHTA, CDR2 FQGNSA. V gave up 5 bases and J gave up 0 bases, with 8 bases separating them. CDR3: CASSPRSSYEQYF. As DNA, the CDR3 is TGTGCCAGCAGCCCTAGGAGCTCCTACGAGCAGTACTTC.